These 16 T cell receptor beta chains share one sample of origin, sequenced in a study of HIV-infected patients and healthy controls. Approximately 510 ng RNA was reverse transcribed with alpha and beta constant-region primers. Alpha and beta chain libraries were made separately by chain-specific third strand synthesis with multiplexing indices. Each CDR3 protein is one row after TCRdb ran MiXCR on the 5' RACE reads. Among 7,000 to 8,500 distinct CDR3 sequences listed, roughly 6.1% were seen once. No cell fractionation was done, so the repertoire covers all unsorted peripheral blood T cells. Sequenced material: blood, taken before antiretroviral therapy. The source of these receptors is an adult with HIV infection.

This clonotype was seen many times. This chain uses TRBV5-1 with TRBJ2-3; 12 nucleotides line up with TRBD2. Germline trimming cut 4 bases from V and 2 bases from J; bases unmatched to any gene: 5. The CDR3 has 16 amino acids. Germline assignment: CDR1 SGHRS and CDR2 YFSETQ. The CDR3 region is CASSPGTSGYTDTQYF. The CDR3 nucleotides read TGCGCCAGCAGCCCGGGGACTAGCGGGTACACAGATACGCAGTATTTT.

Sample share makes this clonotype medium-sized. This chain links TRBV5-4 with TRBJ1-2; perhaps TRBD1 as D (6 bases). V lost 0 bases and J 8 bases, leaving 11 bases between the germline ends. CDR1 is SGHNT, CDR2 YYREEE, per germline (reference sequence). There are 13 residues in the CDR3. The CDR3 nucleotides are TGTGCCAGCAGCTTGGACAGGGCCGGAGGCTACACCTTC. It codes for CASSLDRAGGYTF. The complete variable domain, with remaining parts taken from reference TRBV5-4 and TRBJ1-2, reads ETGVTQSPTHLIKTRGQQVTLRCSSQSGHNTVSWYQQALGQGPQFIFQYYREEENGRGNFPPRFSGLQFPNYSSELNVNALELDDSALYLCASSLDRAGGYTFGSGTRLTVV.

This clonotype is termed medium-sized. The gene calls are TRBV2 and TRBJ2-5, with 14 bases matching TRBD2. This CDR3 has 15 amino acids. Looked up from germline, CDR1 is SNHLY and CDR2 is FYNNEI. V was clipped by 6 bases and J by 5 bases; unmatched bases: 5. The CDR3: CASSPGLAGEETQYF. CDR3 sequence (DNA): TGTGCCAGCAGCCCGGGACTAGCGGGGGAGGAGACCCAGTACTTC.

This chain connects TRBV6-6 to TRBJ2-7; a weak D match, TRBD1 (6 bases). Germline assignment: CDR1 MNHNY and CDR2 SVGAGI (reference sequence). V gave up 5 bases and J gave up 3 bases, with 17 bases separating them. The CDR3 consists of 15 residues. CDR3 in amino acids: CASSQGQSLFYEQYV. The DNA of the CDR3 is TGTGCCAGCAGTCAAGGACAGTCTTTATTCTACGAGCAGTACGTC.

This clonotype was recorded many times. V gene TRBV27 combines with J gene TRBJ2-3, with a possible D match to TRBD2 (6 bases). Trimming removed 5 bases at V and 2 bases at J, with 20 bases between. The CDR3 has 17 amino acids. Germline assignment: CDR1 MNHEY and CDR2 SMNVEV (reference sequence). The CDR3 DNA sequence: TGTGCCAGCAGTAGTAGGGTCTGGGACTCCAACACAGATACGCAGTATTTT. This gives the protein CASSSRVWDSNTDTQYF.

This clonotype was seen ten or more times. The rearrangement joins TRBV20-1 to TRBJ1-6, with D uncertain. The germline gives CDR1 DFQATT, CDR2 SNEGSKA (reference sequence). The CDR3 contains 14 residues. Trimming cost V 2 bases and J 6 bases, with 11 bases left between them. CDR3 sequence (DNA): TGCAGTGCTAGACTGGACCGTTTTAATTCACCCCTCCACTTT. It yields the protein CSARLDRFNSPLHF.

This clonotype has at least ten counts. The chain combines TRBV18 with TRBJ1-1; weak D call: TRBD1 (5 bases). This CDR3 has 18 amino acids. V was pared by 6 bases and J by 7 bases, with 30 bases between. CDR1 and CDR2 (germline): KGHSH, LQKENI. CDR3: CASSPASRGAGLGVEAFF. The CDR3 DNA is TGTGCCAGCTCTCCTGCTTCCCGAGGGGCAGGGCTGGGGGTTGAAGCTTTCTTT.

The sample holds many counts of this clonotype. The rearrangement uses TRBV5-1 and TRBJ1-1, with 9 bases aligning to TRBD1. CDR1 SGHRS and CDR2 YFSETQ come from the germline V gene. The CDR3 is made up of 20 amino acids. V lost 0 bases to trimming and J lost 1 base; unmatched junction nucleotides: 16. The CDR3 sequence is CASSLVRGQGTIMSNTEAFF. As DNA, the CDR3 is TGCGCCAGCAGCTTGGTCCGGGGACAGGGAACGATCATGTCGAACACTGAAGCTTTCTTT. The variable domain in full, with the rest retrieved from reference TRBV5-1 and TRBJ1-1, is KAGVTQTPRYLIKTRGQQVTLSCSPISGHRSVSWYQQTPGQGLQFLFEYFSETQRNKGNFPGRFSGRQFSNSRSEMNVSTLELGDSALYLCASSLVRGQGTIMSNTEAFFGQGTRLTVV.

This clonotype came up many times. The chain uses TRBV29-1 and TRBJ2-4; D tentatively reads TRBD1 or TRBD2 (5 bases each). CDR3 length: 15 amino acids. Germline CDR1 SQVTM, CDR2 ANQGSEA. The V gene lost 3 bases and the J gene lost 4 bases, with 16 bases spanning the gap. CDR3 in DNA: TGCAGCGTTGAGGGGACCGCAACGGGGAAAAACATTCAGTACTTC. It specifies CSVEGTATGKNIQYF.

This clonotype is classed as medium-sized. This chain connects TRBV5-1 to TRBJ1-2; possible D gene TRBD1, 5 bases. Per the germline V gene, CDR1 is SGHRS and CDR2 is YFSETQ. The V and J ends lost 0 bases and 2 bases respectively, with 11 bases between them. This CDR3 is built from 15 residues. CDR3 protein: CASSLGQPRNYGYTF. CDR3 in DNA: TGCGCCAGCAGCTTGGGACAGCCAAGGAACTATGGCTACACCTTC.

The table lists this clonotype with a few counts. The V gene is TRBV7-2, the J gene TRBJ2-1, with 11 bases fitting TRBD2. V trimming: 3 bases; J trimming: 10 bases; junction bases outside the gene matches: 5. Germline V gives CDR1 SGHTA, CDR2 FQGNSA. The CDR3 length is 14 residues. The CDR3 bases are TGTGCCAGCAGCTTTACCGGGACTAGCGGCGAGCAGTTCTTC. It is translated as CASSFTGTSGEQFF.

Ten or more counts support this clonotype. The genes are TRBV4-3 and TRBJ2-7; 9 bases agree with TRBD1. This CDR3 spans 18 amino acids. Germline assignment: CDR1 LGHNA and CDR2 YSLEER. V shed 0 bases, J shed 3 bases, and the junction held 12 bases outside the gene matches. The CDR3 sequence: CASSQDIVYRGPGYEQYF. CDR3 nucleotide sequence: TGCGCCAGCAGCCAAGATATAGTATACAGGGGGCCAGGCTACGAGCAGTACTTC.

This clonotype was recorded many times. The chain has TRBV12-3 or TRBV12-4 and TRBJ2-5, with a weak D call TRBD2 (7 bases). The V end lost 7 bases, the J end lost 8 bases, and 17 bases lay between the germline ends. The CDR3 spans 13 residues. This chain's CDR3 is CASTAGAWGTQYF. As DNA, the CDR3 is TGTGCCAGCACCGCGGGGGCCTGGGGAACCCAGTACTTC.

This clonotype appeared many times. The CDR3 DNA follows: TGCAGTGCCCAAAAAACTAGCGGGTATACGCAGTATTTT. This translates into CSAQKTSGYTQYF. This chain connects TRBV20-1 to TRBJ2-3, with 9 bases that match TRBD2. The germline gives CDR1 DFQATT, CDR2 SNEGSKA (reference sequence). The CDR3 runs to 13 residues. V lost 6 bases to trimming and J lost 7 bases; unmatched junction nucleotides: 8.

There are many counts of this clonotype. This sequence joins TRBV7-9 and TRBJ2-5; unclear D gene. Germline CDR1 and CDR2: SEHNR and FQNEAQ (reference sequence). The CDR3 extends over 13 amino acids. The V gene lost 5 bases and the J gene lost 3 bases, with 10 bases spanning the gap. CDR3 nucleotide sequence: TGTGCCAGCAGCCTGGGTGGAGAAGAGACCCAGTACTTC. It encodes CASSLGGEETQYF.

Sample share makes this clonotype medium-sized. The chain is built from TRBV20-1 and TRBJ1-2; D uncertain. V was clipped by 6 bases and J by 5 bases, with 16 bases between them. This CDR3 is 13 amino acids long. Germline V gene sequence: CDR1 DFQATT, CDR2 SNEGSKA (reference sequence). As DNA, the CDR3 is TGCAGTGCCACTCAGGTTCTCCCATATGGCTACACCTTC. Protein sequence: CSATQVLPYGYTF.